One T cell receptor (beta chain) is described in this entry. The time point denotes: pretreatment peripheral blood. Samples spanned pretreatment and treatment, with 1 to 8 time points per patient. Spiked synthetic TCR analogs estimated absolute template abundance per PCR. Data came from immunoSEQ multiplex PCR; TCRdb stores just in-frame clones and leaves some out. The profile covers about 86,000 clones, with approximately 81% appearing a single time and roughly 14% taken by the ten largest. The sample belongs to a study of PD-L1 blockade in urothelial cancer. Study-level information: Blood samples had a median of around 150,000 T cells.

This clonotype was obtained from a man between 60 and 70 years old with urothelial cancer. The source material was PBMCs, sampled around atezolizumab (anti-PD-L1) treatment.

CDR3 loop: CASSPMTSGSYEQYF. CDR3 bases: TGTGCCAGCTCACCAATGACTAGCGGATCCTACGAGCAGTACTTC. The chain carries TRBV18 and TRBJ2-7; TRBD2 matches 9 bases. The CDR3 loop spans 15 amino acids. CDR1 is KGHSH and CDR2 is LQKENI in the germline V gene. V lost 2 bases and J lost 1; bases outside the gene matches: 3.